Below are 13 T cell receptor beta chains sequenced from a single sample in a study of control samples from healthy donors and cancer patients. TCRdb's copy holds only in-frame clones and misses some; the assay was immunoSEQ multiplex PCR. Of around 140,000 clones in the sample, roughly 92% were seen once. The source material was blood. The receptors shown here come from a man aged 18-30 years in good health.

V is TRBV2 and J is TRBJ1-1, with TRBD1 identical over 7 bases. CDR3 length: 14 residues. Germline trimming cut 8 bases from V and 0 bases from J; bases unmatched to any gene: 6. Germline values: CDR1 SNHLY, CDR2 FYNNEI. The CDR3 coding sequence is TGTGCCAGCCTACAGGGGACCATGAACACTGAAGCTTTCTTT. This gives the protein CASLQGTMNTEAFF.

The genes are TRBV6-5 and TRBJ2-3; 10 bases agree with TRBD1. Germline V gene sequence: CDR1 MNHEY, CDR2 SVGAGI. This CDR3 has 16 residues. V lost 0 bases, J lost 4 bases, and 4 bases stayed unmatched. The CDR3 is CASSYSGTGAPDTQYF. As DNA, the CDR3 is TGTGCCAGCAGTTACTCGGGGACAGGGGCCCCAGATACGCAGTATTTT.

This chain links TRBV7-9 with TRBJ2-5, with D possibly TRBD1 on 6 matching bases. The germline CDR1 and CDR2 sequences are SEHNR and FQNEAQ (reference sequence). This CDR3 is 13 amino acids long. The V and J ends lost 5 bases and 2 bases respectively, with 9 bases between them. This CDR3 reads CASSRTVQETQYF. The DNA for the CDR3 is TGTGCCAGCAGCCGGACAGTTCAAGAGACCCAGTACTTC.

The CDR3 DNA follows: TGCGCCAGCAGCTTGCCCGAATCCTACGAGCAGTACTTC. Its translation: CASSLPESYEQYF. V usage is TRBV5-1 and J usage is TRBJ2-7; D not certain. Germline CDR1 SGHRS, CDR2 YFSETQ. The CDR3 sequence is 13 residues long. V was clipped by 1 base and J by 1 base, with 6 bases between them.

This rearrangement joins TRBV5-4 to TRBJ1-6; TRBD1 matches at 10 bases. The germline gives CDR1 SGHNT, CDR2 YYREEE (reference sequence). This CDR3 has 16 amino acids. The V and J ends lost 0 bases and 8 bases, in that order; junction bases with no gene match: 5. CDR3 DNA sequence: TGTGCCAGCAGCTTGGCTTTGGGACAGGGGCATTCACCCCTCCACTTT. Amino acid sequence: CASSLALGQGHSPLHF.

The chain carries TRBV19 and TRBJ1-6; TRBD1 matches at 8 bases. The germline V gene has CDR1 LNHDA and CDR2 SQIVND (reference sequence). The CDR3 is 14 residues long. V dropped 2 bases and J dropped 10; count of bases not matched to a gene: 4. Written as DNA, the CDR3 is TGTGCCAGTAGTATATTACAGGGGGAATCACCCCTCCACTTT. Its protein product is CASSILQGESPLHF.

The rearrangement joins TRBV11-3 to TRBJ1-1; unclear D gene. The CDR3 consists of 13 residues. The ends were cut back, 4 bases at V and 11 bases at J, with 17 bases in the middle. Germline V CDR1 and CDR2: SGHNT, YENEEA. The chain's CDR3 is CASSSDRGAEAFF. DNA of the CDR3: TGTGCCAGCAGCTCAGACCGAGGTGCCGAGGCTTTCTTT.

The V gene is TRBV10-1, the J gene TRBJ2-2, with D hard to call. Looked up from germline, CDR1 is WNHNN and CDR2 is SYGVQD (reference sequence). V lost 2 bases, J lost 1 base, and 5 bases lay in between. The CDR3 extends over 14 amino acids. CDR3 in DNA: TGCGCCAGCAGTGAGGGCGGGAACACCGGGGAGCTGTTTTTT. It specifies CASSEGGNTGELFF.

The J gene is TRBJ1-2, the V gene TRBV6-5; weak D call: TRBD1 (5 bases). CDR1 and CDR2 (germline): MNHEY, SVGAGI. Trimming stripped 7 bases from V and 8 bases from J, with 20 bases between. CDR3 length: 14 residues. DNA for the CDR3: TGTGCCAGCACCACTCTCGCCAGGGTTAGCGGCTACACCTTC. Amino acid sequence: CASTTLARVSGYTF.

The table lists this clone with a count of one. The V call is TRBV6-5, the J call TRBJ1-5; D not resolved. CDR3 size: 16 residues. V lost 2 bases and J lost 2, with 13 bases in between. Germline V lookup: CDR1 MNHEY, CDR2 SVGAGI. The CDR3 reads CASSYKLPGGNQPQHF. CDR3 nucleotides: TGTGCCAGCAGTTACAAACTTCCGGGAGGCAATCAGCCCCAGCATTTT.

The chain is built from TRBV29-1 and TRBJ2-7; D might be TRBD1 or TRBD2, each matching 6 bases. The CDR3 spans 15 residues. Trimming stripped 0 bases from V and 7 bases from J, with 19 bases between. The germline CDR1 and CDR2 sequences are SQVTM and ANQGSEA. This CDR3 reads CSVEEWRAGVGEQYF. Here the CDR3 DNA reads TGCAGCGTTGAAGAATGGAGGGCAGGGGTGGGAGAGCAGTACTTC.

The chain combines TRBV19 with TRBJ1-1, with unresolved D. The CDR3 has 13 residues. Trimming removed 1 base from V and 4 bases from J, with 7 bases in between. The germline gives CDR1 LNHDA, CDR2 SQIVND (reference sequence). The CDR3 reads CASSIAGTTEAFF. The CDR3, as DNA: TGTGCCAGTAGTATAGCAGGTACCACTGAAGCTTTCTTT.

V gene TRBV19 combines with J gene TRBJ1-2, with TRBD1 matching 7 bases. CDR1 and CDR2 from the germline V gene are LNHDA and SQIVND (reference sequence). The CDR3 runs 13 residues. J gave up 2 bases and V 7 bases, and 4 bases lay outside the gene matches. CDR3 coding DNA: TGTGCCAGTATCGCAGGGGGGAACTATGGCTACACCTTC. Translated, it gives CASIAGGNYGYTF. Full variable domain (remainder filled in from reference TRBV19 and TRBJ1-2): DGGITQSPKYLFRKEGQNVTLSCEQNLNHDAMYWYRQDPGQGLRLIYYSQIVNDFQKGDIAEGYSVSREKKESFPLTVTSAQKNPTAFYLCASIAGGNYGYTFGSGTRLTVV.